The 23 T cell receptor beta chains reported below all come from one sample, sequenced in a study of identical twins. MiXCR, run by TCRdb on the 5' RACE reads, gives a single entry per CDR3 protein. The repertoire holds roughly 710,000 distinct CDR3 sequences, with roughly 6% as singletons. Sequencing input: naive T cells sorted from blood. The receptors here all came from a man in his late teens or twenties in good health.

CDR3 loop: CASSLEGHFNTGELFF. The CDR3 nucleotides are TGCGCCAGCAGCTTGGAGGGACATTTTAACACCGGGGAGCTGTTTTTT. This chain links TRBV5-1 with TRBJ2-2; a possible D gene is TRBD1 (6 bases). The length of the CDR3 is 16 residues. The germline CDR1 and CDR2 sequences are SGHRS and YFSETQ. Between the trimmed V and J ends, which lost 0 bases and 2 bases, there was a span of 11 bases.

In its sample, this clonotype was seen many times. This chain joins TRBV29-1 and TRBJ2-7; a possible D gene is TRBD1 (6 bases). V gave up 0 bases and J gave up 10 bases, with 13 bases separating them. The CDR3 sequence is 12 residues long. Germline CDR1 SQVTM, CDR2 ANQGSEA. DNA for the CDR3: TGCAGCGTTGAAGATCAGACAGGATCTCAGTACGTC. Residues: CSVEDQTGSQYV.

This clonotype was observed at least ten times. The chain has TRBV20-1 and TRBJ2-1, with TRBD2 identical over 9 bases. This CDR3 contains 15 residues. V shed 4 bases, J shed 2 bases, and the junction held 6 bases outside the gene matches. Per germline, CDR1 DFQATT and CDR2 SNEGSKA (reference sequence). The CDR3 DNA reads TGCAGTGCTAAATCGGGACTAGCAGCCTACAATGAGCAGTTCTTC. It is translated as CSAKSGLAAYNEQFF.

This clonotype has more than one count but fewer than ten. As DNA, the CDR3 is TGTGCCAGCAGTTTAAAGACTAGCCGGTTCTTC. This encodes CASSLKTSRFF. The V and J genes are TRBV12-3 or TRBV12-4 and TRBJ2-1; 7 bases align to TRBD2. After removal of 2 bases from V and 15 bases from J, the junction contained 4 bases not matched to a gene. This CDR3 is 11 amino acids long.

The J gene is TRBJ1-5, the V gene TRBV4-1; D is possibly TRBD1 (6 bases). Germline V CDR1 and CDR2: MGHRA, YSYEKL. V lost 4 bases, J lost 0 bases, and 16 bases lay in between. The CDR3 contains 17 residues. The CDR3, as DNA: TGCGCCAGCAGCCGAGGAGAGGGGGGGACTAGCAATCAGCCCCAGCATTTT. Its protein product is CASSRGEGGTSNQPQHF.

The rearrangement joins TRBV6-5 to TRBJ2-2; a possible D gene is TRBD2 (6 bases). The V and J ends lost 2 bases and 0 bases respectively, with 10 bases between them. The CDR3 is 16 amino acids. Germline V gives CDR1 MNHEY, CDR2 SVGAGI. The CDR3 DNA reads as TGTGCCAGCAGTTACCTCCCTAGCGCGAACACCGGGGAGCTGTTTTTT. This translates into CASSYLPSANTGELFF.

A few counts support this clonotype. J is TRBJ2-7 and V is TRBV20-1, with D possibly being TRBD1 (5 bases). Trimming left V 3 bases short and J 3 bases short, with 9 bases between. CDR3 size: 12 residues. Germline V gene sequence: CDR1 DFQATT, CDR2 SNEGSKA (reference sequence). As DNA, the CDR3 is TGCAGTGCTAGGGACACAAACTACGAGCAGTACGTC. This encodes CSARDTNYEQYV.

This clonotype occurred many times. The V call is TRBV25-1, the J call TRBJ1-4, with D possibly matching TRBD1 (6 bases). The CDR3 is 14 residues long. Deletions cut 2 bases from V and 7 bases from J, with 11 bases between. Germline V gene sequence: CDR1 MGHDK, CDR2 SYGVNS. The CDR3 DNA sequence: TGTGCCAGCAGTGAAGGGGGCTTTAGTGAAAAACTGTTTTTT. It specifies CASSEGGFSEKLFF.

There are many counts of this clonotype. The chain has TRBV12-3 or TRBV12-4 and TRBJ1-1, with unresolved D. CDR3 size: 15 residues. V lost 4 bases and J lost 2, with 14 bases in between. The CDR3 loop is CASSSLDGPNTEAFF. The CDR3 DNA follows: TGTGCCAGCAGTTCCTTGGACGGTCCTAACACTGAAGCTTTCTTT.

This clonotype occurred many times. The chain joins TRBV3-1 to TRBJ2-1; 8 bases align to TRBD2. Germline CDR1 is LGHDT and CDR2 is YNNKEL (reference sequence). This CDR3 contains 14 residues. Trimming took 3 bases from V and 5 from J; bases not matched to a gene: 3. CDR3 bases: TGTGCCAGCAGCCATACTAGCGGCAACAATGAGCAGTTCTTC. It yields the protein CASSHTSGNNEQFF.

The rearrangement joins TRBV3-1 to TRBJ2-7; TRBD1 agrees at 7 bases. The germline gives CDR1 LGHDT, CDR2 YNNKEL (reference sequence). This CDR3 is built from 15 residues. V shed 0 bases, J shed 4 bases, and the junction held 6 bases outside the gene matches. CDR3 region: CASSQDLRDSYEQYF. CDR3 DNA sequence: TGTGCCAGCAGCCAAGACCTAAGGGACAGTTACGAGCAGTACTTC.

This clonotype has a handful of counts. The chain's CDR3 is CASSTTVSYEQYF. The CDR3 region has the DNA TGTGCCAGCAGCACGACAGTTTCCTACGAGCAGTACTTC. The V gene is TRBV6-1, the J gene TRBJ2-7; a weak D match, TRBD1 (5 bases). Germline V gives CDR1 MNHNS, CDR2 SASEGT. The CDR3 is made up of 13 amino acids. V was shortened by 6 bases and J by 1 base, with 10 bases between the two germline ends.

This clonotype was seen many times. V gene TRBV7-2 combines with J gene TRBJ2-7; weak D call: TRBD1 (5 bases). This CDR3 comprises 15 residues. Germline V gene data show CDR1 as SGHTA and CDR2 as FQGNSA. Trimming cost V 1 base and J 0 bases, with 10 bases left between them. The chain's CDR3 is CASSLGGQTSYEQYF. The CDR3 nucleotides read TGTGCCAGCAGCTTAGGGGGCCAGACCTCCTACGAGCAGTACTTC.

This clonotype was seen a few times. This rearrangement joins TRBV6-5 to TRBJ2-1; D ambiguous. V was cut by 0 bases and J by 12 bases, with 15 bases left in between. The CDR3 consists of 14 residues. From germline, CDR1 is MNHEY and CDR2 SVGAGI. CDR3 bases: TGTGCCAGCAGTTACTCAGGGTGGTCAGATTGGCAGTTCTTC. It encodes CASSYSGWSDWQFF.

This clonotype was recorded a few times. V usage is TRBV29-1 and J usage is TRBJ2-3, with TRBD2 identical over 13 bases. J lost 1 base, V lost 6 bases, and 7 bases had no gene match. The germline V gene encodes CDR1 SQVTM and CDR2 ANQGSEA. The CDR3 covers 16 residues. CDR3 protein: CSVRTSGRGGTDTQYF. DNA for the CDR3: TGCAGCGTCCGGACTAGCGGGAGAGGAGGCACAGATACGCAGTATTTT.

This clonotype showed up many times. The J gene is TRBJ1-1, the V gene TRBV29-1, with D perhaps matching TRBD1 (5 bases). There are 15 residues in the CDR3. The germline V gene has CDR1 SQVTM and CDR2 ANQGSEA. V lost 0 bases and J lost 3, with 14 bases in between. The CDR3 DNA follows: TGCAGCGTTGAAGATTGGACAATGGGTCACACTGAAGCTTTCTTT. This encodes CSVEDWTMGHTEAFF.

This clonotype was seen at least ten times. V is TRBV12-5 and J is TRBJ2-1; TRBD1 matches at 11 bases. CDR3 size: 18 residues. Trimming removed 2 bases from V and 4 bases from J; junction bases left unmatched: 10. Germline V gives CDR1 LGHNT, CDR2 FRNRAP. CDR3 in amino acids: CASGLSPIGDRGYNEQFF. The CDR3 nucleotides read TGTGCTAGTGGTTTGTCCCCCATTGGGGACAGGGGGTACAATGAGCAGTTCTTC.

This clonotype was seen at least ten times. The chain couples TRBV5-1 to TRBJ2-3; the D gene is possibly TRBD1 (7 bases). The CDR3 has 16 residues. V was trimmed by 4 bases and J by 2 bases, leaving 17 bases between them. Germline V gene data show CDR1 as SGHRS and CDR2 as YFSETQ. The CDR3 region is CASSPGGTESTDTQYF. In DNA form, the CDR3 reads TGCGCCAGCAGCCCGGGCGGGACAGAGTCCACAGATACGCAGTATTTT.

Note on this clonotype: Just one base apart from a much larger clone, this may be a read error. The chain combines TRBV12-3 or TRBV12-4 with TRBJ1-1; D perhaps matches TRBD1 (5 bases). This CDR3 has 14 residues. DNA for the CDR3: TGTACCAGCAGTCCGGAGGGGTTCAGCACTGAAGCTTTCTTT. Amino acids: CTSSPEGFSTEAFF.

The chain is built from TRBV11-3 and TRBJ1-1, with D unresolved. Trimming took off 7 bases at V and 6 bases at J, with 21 bases between the two ends. This CDR3 region has 15 residues. Germline V gives CDR1 SGHNT, CDR2 YENEEA. The CDR3 DNA sequence: TGTGCCAGCACTAAATCGACCCTACCGTTAGCTGAAGCTTTCTTT. Translated: CASTKSTLPLAEAFF.

V gene TRBV3-1 combines with J gene TRBJ2-7; 7 nucleotides line up with TRBD2. Germline assignment: CDR1 LGHDT and CDR2 YNNKEL (reference sequence). The CDR3 sequence is 14 residues long. V lost 6 bases, J lost 2 bases, and 7 bases stayed unmatched. Here the CDR3 reads CASSQSGTPYEQYV. The DNA of the CDR3 is TGTGCCAGCAGTCAAAGCGGGACCCCCTACGAGCAGTACGTC.

This clonotype has a handful of counts. V and J are TRBV20-1 and TRBJ2-3, with D perhaps TRBD2 (6 bases). Trimming removed 6 bases from V and 5 bases from J, with 15 bases in between. The CDR3 is made up of 13 amino acids. The germline V gene encodes CDR1 DFQATT and CDR2 SNEGSKA (reference sequence). The chain's CDR3 is CSAGGRMRDTQYF. The DNA for the CDR3 is TGCAGTGCCGGAGGGAGGATGCGAGATACGCAGTATTTT.

The sample holds many counts of this clonotype. The gene calls are TRBV12-3 or TRBV12-4 and TRBJ1-1; 9 nucleotides line up with TRBD1. The CDR3 extends over 15 amino acids. V lost 6 bases and J lost 1; bases outside the gene matches: 6. In DNA, the CDR3 is TGTGCCAGCAGGGAACAGGGGGCGGGGAACACTGAAGCTTTCTTT. Translated: CASREQGAGNTEAFF.